The present T cell receptor beta chain was sequenced within a study of identical twins. Whole-study results and caveats: Abundant beta clonotypes from cord blood bore fewer insertions; memory repertoires lacked this pattern. Models predicted less out-of-frame TCR alpha sharing in monozygotic twins than was found.

Healthy Caucasians made up all donors. This clonotype was recorded a few times. Antigen: not known. With V trimmed by 6 bases and J by 6 bases, 4 bases remained unmatched. The CDR3 totals 14 residues. Germline loops: CDR1 MNHEY, CDR2 SMNVEV (reference sequence). cDNA molecules carried unique molecular identifiers, and template switching added a universal primer site. MiXCR, applied by TCRdb to the 5' RACE reads, yields one record per CDR3 protein. The data contain fewer than 450,000 distinct CDR3 sequences, approximately 9.1% of them singletons. The V call is TRBV27, the J call TRBJ2-1; 11 bases match TRBD1. Sequences were obtained from naive T cells sorted from blood. The sequence came from a woman aged 45-60 years in good health. The CDR3 DNA reads as TGTGCCAGCAGCCAAGGGACAGGGGGCAATGAGCAGTTCTTC. Protein sequence: CASSQGTGGNEQFF.